This T cell receptor (beta chain) was retrieved from a study of Graves' ophthalmopathy and Graves' hyperthyroidism. Study-wide points: Forecasting of ophthalmopathy progression by the model achieved about 69% sensitivity and approximately 72% specificity.

The ends were cut back, 2 bases at V and 1 base at J, with 11 bases in the middle. CDR3 length equals 15 residues. The germline V gene encodes CDR1 LNHNV and CDR2 YYDKDF (reference sequence). Ophthalmopathy was moderately-to-severely active, CAS at least 3, NOSPECS at least 4, lasting under 3 months. This clonotype was counted ten times or more. Its target is unknown. TCR beta CDR3 regions were amplified from RNA transcripts. The library came from an HTBI-primed first-round RT-PCR and a second-round multiplex PCR. TCRdb reanalysed the multiplex PCR reads using MiXCR and keeps one entry per CDR3 protein. Seen here are hundreds of thousands of distinct CDR3 sequences, roughly two fifths observed once, and the top ten hold around 3.3%.

The receptor comes from an adult man with Graves' ophthalmopathy. V usage is TRBV15 and J usage is TRBJ1-1; D not resolved. The sequenced sample consisted of peripheral blood. The CDR3 spells CATSRRNFGNTEAFF. The CDR3 coding sequence is TGTGCCACCAGCAGACGAAATTTTGGGAACACTGAAGCTTTCTTT.